The 9 T cell receptor beta chains below all came from one sample that was sequenced in a study of blood T cell repertoires in COVID-19. Libraries were prepared by immunoSEQ multiplex PCR; TCRdb keeps only in-frame clonotypes and omits some of them. The data show about 210,000 clones, around 83% seen once. The sequencing input was peripheral blood. Source of these receptors: a man in his forties or fifties with active or convalescent COVID-19.

This clone was seen only once. The chain couples TRBV19 to TRBJ2-1; TRBD2 matches 8 bases. This CDR3 is built from 17 residues. V lost 6 bases and J lost 6; bases outside the gene matches: 16. Germline CDR1 and CDR2: LNHDA and SQIVND (reference sequence). The CDR3 spells CASSPPARLASFNEQFF. The DNA for the CDR3 is TGTGCCAGTAGCCCCCCGGCGAGACTAGCGAGTTTCAATGAGCAGTTCTTC.

This sequence joins TRBV3-1 (or the pseudogene TRBV3-2) and TRBJ2-7; unclear D gene. V lost 4 bases and J 0 bases, leaving 13 bases between the germline ends. This CDR3 region has 15 residues. Per germline, CDR1 LGHDT and CDR2 YNNKEL (reference sequence). The CDR3 loop is CASSPALAPSYEQYF. CDR3 bases: TGTGCCAGCAGCCCGGCCTTAGCCCCCTCCTACGAGCAGTACTTC.

The chain recombines TRBV13 with TRBJ1-4; 10 nucleotides line up with TRBD1. The CDR3 totals 16 residues. Trimming removed 0 bases from V and 8 bases from J; junction bases left unmatched: 6. CDR1 is PRHDT and CDR2 is FYEKMQ in the germline V gene (reference sequence). The CDR3 sequence: CASSLGGQGTREKLFF. The CDR3 DNA sequence: TGTGCCAGCAGCTTAGGGGGACAGGGGACACGGGAAAAACTGTTTTTT.

The CDR3 spells CASGRQGNTEAFF. The CDR3 coding sequence is TGCGCCAGCGGTAGACAGGGGAACACTGAAGCTTTCTTT. This rearrangement joins TRBV10-1 to TRBJ1-1, with 7 positions matching TRBD1. The CDR3 extends over 13 amino acids. J gave up 1 base and V 8 bases, and 4 bases lay outside the gene matches. Germline assignment: CDR1 WNHNN and CDR2 SYGVQD (reference sequence).

This clone appeared a single time. This chain joins TRBV21-1 and TRBJ2-1; whether TRBD2, the table's D call, matches the DNA was not checked. TRBV21-1 is a pseudogene segment. CDR3 length: 16 residues. CDR3 sequence: CASSKTSLDPPDEQFF. The CDR3 DNA sequence: TGTGCCAGCAGCAAAACTTCCCTCGATCCACCCGATGAGCAGTTCTTC.

CDR3 DNA sequence: TGTGCCAGCAGCAGGGGACAGGGGTTGAACACTGAAGCTTTCTTT. Residues: CASSRGQGLNTEAFF. The V call is TRBV7-9, the J call TRBJ1-1; 10 bases fit TRBD1. The CDR3 spans 15 residues. Trimming cost V 5 bases and J 0 bases; bases outside gene matches: 3. Germline V gene sequence: CDR1 SEHNR, CDR2 FQNEAQ (reference sequence).

This clone was found a few times. The V call is TRBV11-2, the J call TRBJ1-6, with 7 bases identical to TRBD1. Germline loops: CDR1 SGHAT, CDR2 FQNNGV. Losses at the gene ends were 5 bases for V and 0 bases for J; bases not matched to a gene: 10. The CDR3 has 18 amino acids. The CDR3 region is CASSIQGTESSYNSPLHF. DNA of the CDR3: TGTGCCAGCAGCATACAAGGGACAGAGAGCTCCTATAATTCACCCCTCCACTTT.

This clone was counted once. The V call is TRBV18, the J call TRBJ1-6; maybe TRBD1 (5 bases). Germline V lookup: CDR1 KGHSH, CDR2 LQKENI. This CDR3 is 14 amino acids long. The V end lost 4 bases, the J end lost 6 bases, and 10 bases lay between the germline ends. The CDR3 loop is CASSRVGANSPLHF. In DNA, the CDR3 is TGTGCCAGCTCACGGGTAGGGGCTAATTCACCCCTCCACTTT.

In its sample, this clone was seen a few times. The chain has TRBV10-1 and TRBJ2-2, with a weak D call TRBD2 (7 bases). Trimming stripped 4 bases from V and 7 bases from J, with 16 bases between. Per germline, CDR1 WNHNN and CDR2 SYGVQD (reference sequence). CDR3 length: 15 residues. The CDR3: CASSALTGRDGELFF. The CDR3 bases are TGCGCCAGCAGTGCGCTCACAGGGAGGGACGGGGAGCTGTTTTTT.